The 27 T cell receptor beta chains given below trace back to one sample, sequenced in a study of blood T cell repertoires in COVID-19. Some clones are missing from TCRdb's copy, which holds only in-frame ones; the method was immunoSEQ multiplex PCR. The sample has a few hundred thousand clones, 75% to 90% seen once. Sequencing was carried out using PBMCs or T cells enriched from blood (not recorded which). All receptors derive from a woman in her fifties or sixties who had recovered from COVID-19.

The V call is TRBV2, the J call TRBJ1-3, with a possible D match to TRBD1 (5 bases). The CDR3 has 15 residues. The germline V gene has CDR1 SNHLY and CDR2 FYNNEI. V was shortened by 0 bases and J by 3 bases, with 9 bases between the two germline ends. Here the CDR3 reads CASSEALTGGNTIYF. DNA of the CDR3: TGTGCCAGCAGTGAAGCGCTTACAGGTGGAAACACCATATATTTT.

This chain connects TRBV3-1 (or the pseudogene TRBV3-2) to TRBJ2-1, with 11 bases identical to TRBD2. The junction had 9 bases not matched to a gene; V was cut back by 1 base and J by 7 bases. This CDR3 spans 17 amino acids. The germline CDR1 and CDR2 sequences are LGHDT and YNNKEL (reference sequence). This CDR3 reads CASSQVVTSGVGNEQFF. CDR3 coding DNA: TGTGCCAGCAGCCAAGTTGTGACTAGCGGGGTGGGGAATGAGCAGTTCTTC.

The rearrangement joins TRBV19 to TRBJ2-1; 14 bases line up with TRBD2. Germline lookup yields CDR1 LNHDA and CDR2 SQIVND (reference sequence). The CDR3 runs 18 residues. The V and J ends lost 3 bases and 6 bases, in that order; junction bases with no gene match: 10. The CDR3, as DNA: TGTGCCAGTAGTATTGAGGGACTAGCGGGAGTAGGGGGCAATGAGCAGTTCTTC. Amino acid sequence: CASSIEGLAGVGGNEQFF.

This rearrangement joins TRBV27 to TRBJ2-1; D possibly corresponds to TRBD2 (5 bases). The CDR3 is 11 amino acids. V lost 3 bases and J 8 bases, leaving 5 bases between the germline ends. Germline assignment: CDR1 MNHEY and CDR2 SMNVEV (reference sequence). The CDR3 here is CASSLRDEQFF. CDR3 nucleotides: TGTGCCAGCAGTTTGAGGGATGAGCAGTTCTTC.

The chain carries TRBV3-1 (or the pseudogene TRBV3-2) and TRBJ2-7; 11 bases match TRBD1. V lost 1 base, J lost 3 bases, and 5 bases stayed unmatched. From germline, CDR1 is LGHDT and CDR2 YNNKEL (reference sequence). The CDR3 runs to 16 residues. In DNA form, the CDR3 reads TGTGCCAGCAGCCAAGCGCCGGGACAGGGGGTCTACGAGCAGTACTTC. Translation gives CASSQAPGQGVYEQYF.

The rearrangement uses TRBV28 and TRBJ2-2, with D perhaps TRBD2 (5 bases). Germline V gene sequence: CDR1 MDHEN, CDR2 SYDVKM. This CDR3 has 15 amino acids. Deletions cut 6 bases from V and 0 bases from J, with 11 bases between. The chain's CDR3 is CASRRASSNTGELFF. The CDR3 DNA sequence: TGTGCCAGCAGGCGGGCCTCCTCGAACACCGGGGAGCTGTTTTTT.

The chain uses TRBV28 and TRBJ1-3; D might be TRBD1 (5 bases). The CDR3 length is 16 residues. The germline V gene encodes CDR1 MDHEN and CDR2 SYDVKM. V dropped 8 bases and J dropped 8 bases, with 25 bases sitting between them. The CDR3 bases are TGTGCCAGCCTTGCCGCCTGGCGAGGACGGGGGGACACCATATATTTT. Translation gives CASLAAWRGRGDTIYF.

This chain connects TRBV10-3 to TRBJ2-7, with D maybe TRBD2 (6 bases). Trimming shortened V by 8 bases and J by 5 bases, and 13 bases separated the two germline ends. Germline values: CDR1 ENHRY, CDR2 SYGVKD. The CDR3 totals 12 residues. This CDR3 reads CAIAGLPDEQYF. CDR3 nucleotide sequence: TGTGCCATCGCGGGACTCCCCGACGAGCAGTACTTC.

The V gene is TRBV3-1 (or the pseudogene TRBV3-2), the J gene TRBJ2-7; the match to TRBD1 covers 10 bases. V trimming: 4 bases; J trimming: 10 bases; junction bases outside the gene matches: 13. CDR3 length equals 15 residues. Germline-derived CDR1 and CDR2 are LGHDT and YNNKEL (reference sequence). The CDR3 DNA is TGTGCCAGCAGCCCCCCGACAGGGGGCGCTATTTTTCAGTACTTC. The encoded protein is CASSPPTGGAIFQYF.

The gene calls are TRBV6-5 and TRBJ1-5; 7 nucleotides align to TRBD1. V lost 6 bases to trimming and J lost 7 bases; unmatched junction nucleotides: 6. Germline V lookup: CDR1 MNHEY, CDR2 SVGAGI. This CDR3 comprises 13 residues. CDR3 residues: CASSRQGRQPQHF. In nucleotides, the CDR3 is TGTGCCAGCAGCCGACAGGGAAGACAGCCCCAGCATTTT.

The J gene is TRBJ2-1, the V gene TRBV7-9; 8 nucleotides agree with TRBD2. After removal of 2 bases from V and 5 bases from J, the junction contained 5 bases not matched to a gene. There are 15 residues in the CDR3. From germline, CDR1 is SEHNR and CDR2 FQNEAQ (reference sequence). CDR3: CASSLRLALDNEQFF. For the CDR3, the DNA is TGTGCCAGCAGCTTAAGACTAGCGTTAGACAATGAGCAGTTCTTC.

CDR3 region: CASRTQGGAYEQYF. The CDR3 DNA reads TGTGCCAGTAGGACACAGGGAGGGGCCTACGAGCAGTACTTC. The chain joins TRBV19 to TRBJ2-7; tentatively, D is TRBD2 (7 bases). CDR3 length: 14 amino acids. The V end lost 6 bases, the J end lost 2 bases, and 14 bases lay between the germline ends. The germline CDR1 and CDR2 sequences are LNHDA and SQIVND (reference sequence).

The chain joins TRBV29-1 to TRBJ2-5; D may be TRBD2 (5 bases). The germline V gene encodes CDR1 SQVTM and CDR2 ANQGSEA. The CDR3 consists of 15 residues. Deletions cut 0 bases from V and 5 bases from J, with 16 bases between. The CDR3 spells CSVEDPRLGDETQYF. The CDR3, as DNA: TGCAGCGTTGAAGATCCCCGACTCGGGGATGAGACCCAGTACTTC.

This clone was recorded only once. This chain links TRBV27 with TRBJ2-1, with D possibly being TRBD2 (6 bases). The CDR3 loop spans 14 amino acids. Trimming removed 5 bases from V and 8 bases from J, with 16 bases in between. Germline V gives CDR1 MNHEY, CDR2 SMNVEV (reference sequence). CDR3 sequence reads: CASSPGRFPHEQFF. CDR3 DNA sequence: TGTGCCAGCAGTCCGGGGAGGTTCCCCCATGAGCAGTTCTTC.

The table lists this clone with a few counts. This chain connects TRBV23-1 to TRBJ2-7; 9 bases are shared with TRBD1. TRBV23-1 is treated as an ORF (open reading frame) with a function not yet certain. Germline trimming cut 5 bases from V and 6 bases from J; bases unmatched to any gene: 11. The CDR3 consists of 15 residues. Here the CDR3 DNA reads TGCGCCAGCAGTACGGAACAGGGGGCGCTTTCCGAGCAGTACTTC. Amino acid sequence: CASSTEQGALSEQYF.

This chain joins TRBV5-1 and TRBJ1-2; 7 bases match TRBD1. From germline, CDR1 is SGHRS and CDR2 YFSETQ. Trimming took 4 bases from V and 7 from J; bases not matched to a gene: 13. There are 15 residues in the CDR3. CDR3 sequence reads: CASSLGQTISSGYTF. The DNA for the CDR3 is TGCGCCAGCAGCCTGGGACAGACAATTTCTTCTGGCTACACCTTC.

The V call is TRBV19, the J call TRBJ1-4; 7 bases agree with TRBD1. The junction had 14 bases not matched to a gene; V was cut back by 9 bases and J by 7 bases. The CDR3 has 15 amino acids. Germline CDR1 LNHDA, CDR2 SQIVND (reference sequence). CDR3 in amino acids: CASRRSTGRSEKLFF. DNA of the CDR3: TGTGCCAGCAGGAGGTCGACAGGGAGAAGTGAAAAACTGTTTTTT.

The chain carries TRBV14 and TRBJ1-6; 7 bases align to TRBD1. The CDR3 loop spans 13 amino acids. The germline V gene encodes CDR1 SGHDN and CDR2 FVKESK. Unmatched junction bases numbered 6, after V lost 6 bases and J lost 10 bases. The CDR3 protein is CASSPQGRSPLHF. CDR3 DNA: TGTGCCAGCAGTCCACAGGGGAGGTCACCCCTCCACTTT.

The V call is TRBV3-1 (or the pseudogene TRBV3-2), the J call TRBJ1-4; D possibly corresponds to TRBD1 (6 bases). This CDR3 is built from 14 residues. CDR1 and CDR2 (germline): LGHDT, YNNKEL (reference sequence). V lost 0 bases and J 9 bases, leaving 11 bases between the germline ends. CDR3: CASSQEQGVQKLFF. The CDR3 DNA reads TGTGCCAGCAGCCAAGAACAGGGAGTCCAAAAACTGTTTTTT.

The genes are TRBV7-9 and TRBJ1-4; D is undetermined. Trimming took off 5 bases at V and 0 bases at J, with 7 bases between the two ends. The V gene's germline CDR1 is SEHNR and CDR2 FQNEAQ (reference sequence). This CDR3 comprises 14 residues. The DNA for the CDR3 is TGTGCCAGCAGCCGGGATACAACTAATGAAAAACTGTTTTTT. It yields the protein CASSRDTTNEKLFF.

The J gene is TRBJ2-5, the V gene TRBV4-1; no reliable D call. The ends were cut back, 0 bases at V and 5 bases at J, with 10 bases in the middle. This CDR3 has 14 residues. Per germline, CDR1 MGHRA and CDR2 YSYEKL. The CDR3 is CASSQDDSRETQYF. The CDR3 DNA reads TGCGCCAGCAGCCAAGATGATAGCCGGGAGACCCAGTACTTC.

The chain joins TRBV10-2 to TRBJ1-1; maybe TRBD1 (6 bases). Between the trimmed V and J ends, which lost 4 bases and 0 bases, there was a span of 12 bases. This CDR3 is built from 15 residues. Germline assignment: CDR1 WSHSY and CDR2 SAAADI. The CDR3 DNA sequence: TGCGCCAGCAGTGGAGGTAGGGACATGAACACTGAAGCTTTCTTT. Residues: CASSGGRDMNTEAFF.

The chain has TRBV5-1 and TRBJ2-1, with D unresolved. V shed 4 bases and J shed 2 bases, with 7 bases lying between them. Looked up from germline, CDR1 is SGHRS and CDR2 is YFSETQ. CDR3 length: 13 amino acids. CDR3 protein: CASSGGAYNEQFF. The CDR3 nucleotides read TGCGCCAGCAGCGGCGGCGCCTACAATGAGCAGTTCTTC.

CDR3 in DNA: TGCAGTGCTAGTGATATGGGGGGTTATAACTATGGCTACACCTTC. Amino acids: CSASDMGGYNYGYTF. V is TRBV20-1 and J is TRBJ1-2, with D perhaps TRBD1 (5 bases). The CDR3 is made up of 15 amino acids. Germline assignment: CDR1 DFQATT and CDR2 SNEGSKA (reference sequence). Trimming removed 3 bases from V and 1 base from J, with 15 bases in between.

The chain combines TRBV6-5 with TRBJ1-3, with 8 bases matching TRBD1. From germline, CDR1 is MNHEY and CDR2 SVGAGI. The CDR3 is made up of 15 amino acids. With 5 bases clipped from V and 15 bases from J, the junction kept 18 bases outside the gene matches. The CDR3 DNA follows: TGTGCCAGCAGTAAACACGTGAACCAGGGGGCGCAAGGATATTTT. The encoded protein is CASSKHVNQGAQGYF.

This clone has a handful of counts. This chain links TRBV14 with TRBJ1-2; unclear D gene. The ends were cut back, 4 bases at V and 1 base at J, with 7 bases in the middle. Germline V CDR1 and CDR2: SGHDN, FVKESK. The CDR3 consists of 13 residues. The CDR3 bases are TGTGCCAGCAGCCCAGGTTTTAACTATGGCTACACCTTC. Residues: CASSPGFNYGYTF.

This chain links TRBV27 with TRBJ1-6, with 9 bases aligning to TRBD1. CDR1 is MNHEY, CDR2 SMNVEV, per germline (reference sequence). The CDR3 has 17 residues. With 5 bases clipped from V and 6 bases from J, the junction kept 11 bases outside the gene matches. The CDR3 region is CASSRQAGTGLNSPLHF. Here the CDR3 DNA reads TGTGCCAGCAGTAGGCAAGCCGGGACAGGGCTTAATTCACCCCTCCACTTT.